This T cell receptor (beta chain) was captured by sequencing in a study of T cells in Graves' hyperthyroidism and ophthalmopathy. Amplification of TCR beta CDR3 regions was performed using RNA transcripts as template. First-round RT-PCR of the TCR CDR3 relied on the HTBI primer set. Each CDR3 protein is one row after TCRdb ran MiXCR on the multiplex PCR reads. The sample contains 700,000 or so distinct CDR3 sequences, 16% of which appear only once. Per the germline V gene, CDR1 is SNHLY and CDR2 is FYNNEI. The CDR3 totals 14 residues. The V gene lost 7 bases and the J gene lost 0 bases, with 12 bases spanning the gap. Lactation, pregnancy, other autoimmune disease or uncontrolled infection excluded patients. This clonotype showed up many times.

The V gene is TRBV2, the J gene TRBJ1-1; D not resolved. The TCR originated in a man younger than 35 with Graves' hyperthyroidism. The sample comprised blood. The CDR3 loop reads CASTLMRVNTEAFF. DNA of the CDR3: TGTGCCAGCACGTTGATGCGGGTGAACACTGAAGCTTTCTTT.